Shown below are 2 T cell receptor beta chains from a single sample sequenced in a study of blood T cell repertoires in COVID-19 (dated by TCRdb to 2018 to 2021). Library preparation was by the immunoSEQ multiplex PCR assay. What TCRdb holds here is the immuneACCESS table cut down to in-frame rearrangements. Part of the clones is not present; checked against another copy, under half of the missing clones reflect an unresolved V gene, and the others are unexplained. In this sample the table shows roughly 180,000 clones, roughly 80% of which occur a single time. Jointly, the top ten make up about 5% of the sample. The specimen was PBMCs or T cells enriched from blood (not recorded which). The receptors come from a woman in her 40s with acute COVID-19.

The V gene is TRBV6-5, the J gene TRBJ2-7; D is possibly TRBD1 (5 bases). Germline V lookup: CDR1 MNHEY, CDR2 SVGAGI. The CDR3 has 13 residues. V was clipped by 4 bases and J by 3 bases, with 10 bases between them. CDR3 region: CASSLGPSYEQYV. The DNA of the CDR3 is TGTGCCAGCAGTTTGGGGCCTAGCTACGAGCAGTACGTC.

The CDR3 DNA is TGTGCCAGCAGCGTCGGGACTAGCGGGGGCACAGATACGCAGTATTTT. Amino acid sequence: CASSVGTSGGTDTQYF. This chain uses TRBV9 with TRBJ2-3, with 13 bases identical to TRBD2. V shed 2 bases and J 1 base; nucleotides not matched to a gene: 1. The CDR3 has 16 amino acids. Germline V gives CDR1 SGDLS, CDR2 YYNGEE.